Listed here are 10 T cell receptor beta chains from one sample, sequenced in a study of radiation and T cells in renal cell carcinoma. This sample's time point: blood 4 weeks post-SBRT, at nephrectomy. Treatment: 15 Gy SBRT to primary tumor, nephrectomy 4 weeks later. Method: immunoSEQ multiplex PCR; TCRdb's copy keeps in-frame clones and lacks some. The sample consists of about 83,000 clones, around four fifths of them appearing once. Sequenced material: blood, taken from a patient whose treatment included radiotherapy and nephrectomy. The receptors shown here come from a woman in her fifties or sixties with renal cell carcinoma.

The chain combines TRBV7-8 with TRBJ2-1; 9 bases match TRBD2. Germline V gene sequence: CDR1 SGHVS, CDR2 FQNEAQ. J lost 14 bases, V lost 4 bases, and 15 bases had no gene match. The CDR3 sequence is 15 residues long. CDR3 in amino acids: CASSYPGRREGLEFF. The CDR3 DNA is TGTGCCAGCAGCTACCCGGGAAGGCGGGAGGGCTTGGAGTTCTTC. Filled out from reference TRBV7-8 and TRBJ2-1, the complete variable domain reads GAGVSQSPRYKVAKRGQDVALRCDPISGHVSLFWYQQALGQGPEFLTYFQNEAQLDKSGLPSDRFFAERPEGSVSTLKIQRTQQEDSAVYLCASSYPGRREGLEFFGPGTRLTVL.

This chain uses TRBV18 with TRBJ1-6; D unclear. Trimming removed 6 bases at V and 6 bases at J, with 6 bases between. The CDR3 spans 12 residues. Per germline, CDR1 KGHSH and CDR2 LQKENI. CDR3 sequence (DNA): TGTGCCAGCTCGTCGGGTAATTCACCCCTCCACTTT. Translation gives CASSSGNSPLHF.

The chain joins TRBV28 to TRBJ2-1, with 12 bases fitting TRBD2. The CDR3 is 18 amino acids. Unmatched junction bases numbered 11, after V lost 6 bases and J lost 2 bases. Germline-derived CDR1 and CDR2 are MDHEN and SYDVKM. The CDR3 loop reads CASRRLAGVSLTYNEQFF. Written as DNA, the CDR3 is TGTGCCAGCAGGAGACTAGCGGGGGTTAGCTTAACCTACAATGAGCAGTTCTTC.

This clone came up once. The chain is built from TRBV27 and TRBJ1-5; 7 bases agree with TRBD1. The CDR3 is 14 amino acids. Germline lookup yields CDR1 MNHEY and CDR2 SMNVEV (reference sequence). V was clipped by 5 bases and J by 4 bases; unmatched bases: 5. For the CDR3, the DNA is TGTGCCAGCAGTCCAGGCAGGGGGAATCAGCCCCAGCATTTT. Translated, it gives CASSPGRGNQPQHF.

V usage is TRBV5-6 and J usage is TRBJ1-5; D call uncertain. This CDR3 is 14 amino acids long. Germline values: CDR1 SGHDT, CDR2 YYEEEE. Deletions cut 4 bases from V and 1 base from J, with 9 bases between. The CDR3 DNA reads TGTGCCAGCAGCGAATTAGGGAGCAATCAGCCCCAGCATTTT. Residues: CASSELGSNQPQHF.

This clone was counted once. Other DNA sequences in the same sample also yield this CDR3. Written as DNA, the CDR3 is TGCGCCAGCAGCTTGGCGCGTCCACGCTCTGGAAACACCATATATTTT. It yields the protein CASSLARPRSGNTIYF. V and J are TRBV5-1 and TRBJ1-3, with D unresolved. CDR1 is SGHRS, CDR2 YFSETQ, per germline. V gave up 0 bases and J gave up 0 bases, with 10 bases separating them. This CDR3 is built from 16 residues.

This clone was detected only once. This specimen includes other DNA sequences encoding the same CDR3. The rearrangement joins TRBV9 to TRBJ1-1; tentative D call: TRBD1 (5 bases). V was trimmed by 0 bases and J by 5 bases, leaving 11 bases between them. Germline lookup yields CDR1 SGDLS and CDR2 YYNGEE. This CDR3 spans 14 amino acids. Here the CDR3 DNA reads TGTGCCAGCAGCGTAGTGGGGGGAGGAACTGAAGCTTTCTTT. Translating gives CASSVVGGGTEAFF. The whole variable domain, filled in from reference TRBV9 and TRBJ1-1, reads DSGVTQTPKHLITATGQRVTLRCSPRSGDLSVYWYQQSLDQGLQFLIQYYNGEERAKGNILERFSAQQFPDLHSELNLSSLELGDSALYFCASSVVGGGTEAFFGQGTRLTVV.

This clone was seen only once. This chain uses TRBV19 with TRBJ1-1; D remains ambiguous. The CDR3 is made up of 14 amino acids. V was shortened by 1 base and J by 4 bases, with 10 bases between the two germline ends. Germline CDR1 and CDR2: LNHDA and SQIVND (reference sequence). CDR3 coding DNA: TGTGCCAGTAGTATAGGGGCGCTGGGCACTGAAGCTTTCTTT. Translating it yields CASSIGALGTEAFF.

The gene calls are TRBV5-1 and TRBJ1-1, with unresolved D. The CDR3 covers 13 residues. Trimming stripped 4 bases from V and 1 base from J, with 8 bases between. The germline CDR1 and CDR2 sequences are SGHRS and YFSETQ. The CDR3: CASSTIRNTEAFF. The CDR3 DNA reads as TGCGCCAGCAGCACGATTCGGAACACTGAAGCTTTCTTT.

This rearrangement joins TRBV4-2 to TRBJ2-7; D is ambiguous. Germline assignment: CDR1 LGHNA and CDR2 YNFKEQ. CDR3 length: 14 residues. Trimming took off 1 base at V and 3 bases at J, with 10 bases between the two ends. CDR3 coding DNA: TGTGCCAGCAGCCAAGTCGGGCAGAACTACGAGCAGTACTTC. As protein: CASSQVGQNYEQYF.